Listed below are T cell receptor beta chains from one sample, sequenced in a study of T cells after yellow fever vaccination. TCRdb re-analysed the 5' RACE reads in MiXCR, keeping a single row per CDR3 protein. The data show 95,000 to 150,000 distinct CDR3 sequences, more than 6% seen once. The source was CD4+ T cells sorted from PBMCs, collected around 10 days after the first yellow fever vaccination. Every receptor here comes from a man in his late teens or twenties who received the YFV17D yellow fever vaccine. Each CDR3 is given with its conserved first and last residue. The D gene is left open where the match is weak. Size tells how often a clone was seen (once, few, many) or the class of an expanded clone, and some rows leave it out.

V: TRBV20-1
J: TRBJ1-1
size: many
D: TRBD1
DNA: TGCAGTGCTGGTCCCTGGGACAGGGGGGGGAACACTGAAGCTTTCTTT
CDR3: CSAGPWDRGGNTEAFF

V: TRBV6-5
J: TRBJ1-6
size: many
D: TRBD1
DNA: TGTGCCAGCAGTTCACCTGGGACAGGGGGCTTTAATTCACCCCTCCACTTT
CDR3: CASSSPGTGGFNSPLHF

V: TRBV20-1
J: TRBJ2-3
size: many
D: TRBD2
DNA: TGCAGTGCTAGTACGGCGGGGGACTTGGACACAGATACGCAGTATTTT
CDR3: CSASTAGDLDTDTQYF

V: TRBV4-3
J: TRBJ2-7
size: many
D: NA
DNA: TGCGCCAGCAGCCAAGGGAGGGGGGGCTCCTACGAGCAGTACTTC
CDR3: CASSQGRGGSYEQYF

V: TRBV5-1
J: TRBJ2-1
size: many
D: NA
DNA: TGCGCCAGCAGCTTGAGCTCCCGTGAGCAGTTCTTC
CDR3: CASSLSSREQFF

V: TRBV20-1
J: TRBJ2-5
size: many
D: NA
DNA: TGCAGTGCTACGCGTACCAAAGAGACCCAGTACTTC
CDR3: CSATRTKETQYF

V: TRBV5-1
J: TRBJ2-2
size: many
D: NA
DNA: TGCGCCAGCAGCTTGGACGGGAGCGTGGACACCGGGGAGCTGTTTTTT
CDR3: CASSLDGSVDTGELFF

V: TRBV7-9
J: TRBJ2-1
size: many
D: NA
DNA: TGTGCCAGCAGACCCAGGGGTGATGAGCAGTTCTTC
CDR3: CASRPRGDEQFF

V: TRBV19
J: TRBJ1-4
size: few
D: TRBD1
DNA: TGTGCCAGCCTACAGGGGGCGGAACCCGAAAAACTGTTTTTT
CDR3: CASLQGAEPEKLFF

V: TRBV6-2/TRBV6-3
J: TRBJ1-5
size: few
D: NA
DNA: TGTGCCAGCAGTACCCGAAATTATCGGGACGGTAGCAATCAGCCCCAGCATTTT
CDR3: CASSTRNYRDGSNQPQHF

V: TRBV20-1
J: TRBJ1-2
size: few
D: NA
DNA: TGCAGTGCTAGAGATTCGGACACGTCTAACTATGGCTACACCTTC
CDR3: CSARDSDTSNYGYTF

V: TRBV11-3
J: TRBJ1-3
size: many
D: NA
DNA: TGTGCCAGCAGCTTCGGCGGATCGAGCTCTGGAAACACCATATATTTT
CDR3: CASSFGGSSSGNTIYF

V: TRBV28
J: TRBJ1-5
size: many
D: NA
DNA: TGTGCCAGCAGCTCCTCAGGTCAGCCCCAGCATTTT
CDR3: CASSSSGQPQHF

V: TRBV5-1
J: TRBJ2-5
size: NA
D: NA
DNA: TGCGCCAGCAGTGATACGGGGAGGGAGACCCAGTACTTC
CDR3: CASSDTGRETQYF

V: TRBV12-3/TRBV12-4
J: TRBJ1-1
size: many
D: NA
DNA: TGTGCCAGCAGTCAACAGGTGAACACTGAAGCTTTCTTT
CDR3: CASSQQVNTEAFF

V: TRBV6-2/TRBV6-3
J: TRBJ2-2
size: many
D: TRBD1
DNA: TGTGCCAGCAGTTACTTAGCCGGGACAGGGAACACCGGGGAGCTGTTTTTT
CDR3: CASSYLAGTGNTGELFF

V: TRBV5-1
J: TRBJ2-3
size: many
D: NA
DNA: TGCGCCAGCAGCTCCGGGACCCTAAGCACAGATACGCAGTATTTT
CDR3: CASSSGTLSTDTQYF

V: TRBV6-2/TRBV6-3
J: TRBJ2-6
size: few
D: NA
DNA: TGTGCCAGCAGTACCCAACAGGGTCTCAGTTTGGGGGCCAACGTCCTGACTTTC
CDR3: CASSTQQGLSLGANVLTF

V: TRBV27
J: TRBJ1-4
size: many
D: TRBD1
DNA: TGTGCCAGCAGTTCGGGACAGGGGAATGAAAAACTGTTTTTT
CDR3: CASSSGQGNEKLFF

V: TRBV5-1
J: TRBJ2-2
size: many
D: NA
DNA: TGCGCCAGCAGCTTGGAGGCCGGGGTGAACACCGGGGAGCTGTTTTTT
CDR3: CASSLEAGVNTGELFF

V: TRBV7-2
J: TRBJ2-2
size: many
D: NA
DNA: TGTGCCAGCAGCTTATCAGCGGCGAACACCGGGGAGCTGTTTTTT
CDR3: CASSLSAANTGELFF

V: TRBV7-3
J: TRBJ2-5
size: many
D: NA
DNA: TGTGCCAGCAGCGTTAGCGGCCAAGAGACCCAGTACTTC
CDR3: CASSVSGQETQYF

V: TRBV29-1
J: TRBJ1-6
size: many
D: NA
DNA: TGCAGCGTTGCATGGGGGAGCTCCTATAATTCACCCCTCCACTTT
CDR3: CSVAWGSSYNSPLHF

V: TRBV4-2
J: TRBJ2-5
size: many
D: NA
DNA: TGTGCCAGCAGCCCGGGTGGGGCCCAGTACTTC
CDR3: CASSPGGAQYF

V: TRBV7-3
J: TRBJ2-3
size: many
D: TRBD2
DNA: TGTGCCAGCAGCTTAGAGGGCGGGGGGACCTTCACAGATACGCAGTATTTT
CDR3: CASSLEGGGTFTDTQYF

V: TRBV5-6
J: TRBJ1-2
size: many
D: NA
DNA: TGTGCCAGCAGCCCGATGCCGTACTATGGCTACACCTTC
CDR3: CASSPMPYYGYTF

V: TRBV5-1
J: TRBJ1-1
size: many
D: TRBD1
DNA: TGCGCCAGCAGCATAACAGGGGACACTGAAGCTTTCTTT
CDR3: CASSITGDTEAFF

V: TRBV28
J: TRBJ1-6
size: many
D: NA
DNA: TGTGCCAGCAGTTTAATTCCCCCCCTTAGCACGGGGATGGGGAATTCACCCCTCCACTTT
CDR3: CASSLIPPLSTGMGNSPLHF

V: TRBV25-1
J: TRBJ2-5
size: many
D: TRBD1
DNA: TGTGCCAGCACCAAAAGGGACAGAGAGACCCAGTACTTC
CDR3: CASTKRDRETQYF

V: TRBV5-8
J: TRBJ1-3
size: many
D: NA
DNA: TGTGCCAGCAGCTTGGGGCTCTTCAGCTCTGGAAACACCATATATTTT
CDR3: CASSLGLFSSGNTIYF

V: TRBV20-1
J: TRBJ1-4
size: many
D: NA
DNA: TGCAGTGTTCGACAGGCCCCCTCTCTGTTTTTT
CDR3: CSVRQAPSLFF

V: TRBV19
J: TRBJ2-1
size: many
D: NA
DNA: TGTGCCAGTAGTATGACTACAAATTACTACAATGAGCAGTTCTTC
CDR3: CASSMTTNYYNEQFF

V: TRBV7-2
J: TRBJ2-2
size: many
D: NA
DNA: TGTGCCAGCAGCGGGGGACCCACCGGGGAGCTGTTTTTT
CDR3: CASSGGPTGELFF

V: TRBV13
J: TRBJ2-2
size: NA
D: TRBD2
DNA: TGTACCTTCAGCTCCGGACTAGCGGGGGGCTCGAACACCGGGGAGCTGTTTTTT
CDR3: CTFSSGLAGGSNTGELFF

V: TRBV20-1
J: TRBJ2-6
size: many
D: TRBD1
DNA: TGCAGTGCGGGGCAGGGGGCTGGGGCCAACGTCCTGACTTTC
CDR3: CSAGQGAGANVLTF

V: TRBV7-8
J: TRBJ1-2
size: many
D: TRBD1
DNA: TGTGCCAGCAGCGCAGGGGGACAGCGGGTGGGTGGCTACACCTTC
CDR3: CASSAGGQRVGGYTF

V: TRBV6-5
J: TRBJ2-5
size: many
D: NA
DNA: TGTGCCAGCAGTTCCCAGGGGGAGACCCAGTACTTC
CDR3: CASSSQGETQYF

V: TRBV5-1
J: TRBJ1-1
size: many
D: NA
DNA: TGCGCCAGCAGCTTTTCCGGGTCCACTGAAGCTTTCTTT
CDR3: CASSFSGSTEAFF

V: TRBV7-6
J: TRBJ1-4
size: many
D: NA
DNA: TGTGCCAGCAGCTTATCCCGGGGAGGTCGGGGTGAAAAACTGTTTTTT
CDR3: CASSLSRGGRGEKLFF

V: TRBV3-1
J: TRBJ2-3
size: NA
D: TRBD2
DNA: TGTGCCTGCAGCCATGGGGGGGAAAGCACAGATACGCAGTATTTT
CDR3: CACSHGGESTDTQYF

V: TRBV4-3
J: TRBJ2-3
size: many
D: NA
DNA: TGCGCCAGCAGCCAACAAACTTCTCCAAGCACAGATACGCAGTATTTT
CDR3: CASSQQTSPSTDTQYF

V: TRBV6-5
J: TRBJ1-5
size: few
D: TRBD1
DNA: TGTGCCAGCAGTTACTGGGCCCAGGGGGCTCGGGTTCAGCCCCAGCATTTT
CDR3: CASSYWAQGARVQPQHF

V: TRBV2
J: TRBJ2-3
size: many
D: NA
DNA: TGTGCCAGCAGTGAACGGGCCGGGATCTCAACCCCTAGCACAGATACGCAGTATTTT
CDR3: CASSERAGISTPSTDTQYF

V: TRBV7-9
J: TRBJ2-5
size: many
D: NA
DNA: TGTGCCAGCAGCTTAGTCGGCAGGGCTCAAGAGACCCAGTACTTC
CDR3: CASSLVGRAQETQYF

V: TRBV4-3
J: TRBJ2-3
size: many
D: TRBD2
DNA: TGCGCCAGCAGCCCCACAGCGGGGGAGTACACAGATACGCAGTATTTT
CDR3: CASSPTAGEYTDTQYF

V: TRBV12-3/TRBV12-4
J: TRBJ1-4
size: many
D: NA
DNA: TGTGCCAGCAGTTCGGGGTCGGGAGGAGGTGAAAAACTGTTTTTT
CDR3: CASSSGSGGGEKLFF

V: TRBV18
J: TRBJ1-2
size: many
D: TRBD1
DNA: TGTGCCAGCTCACGCCTGACAGGGACTAACTATGGCTACACCTTC
CDR3: CASSRLTGTNYGYTF

V: TRBV11-2
J: TRBJ1-3
size: NA
D: NA
DNA: TGTGCCAGCAGCCAACAATTCTCTGGAAACACCATATATTTT
CDR3: CASSQQFSGNTIYF

V: TRBV10-3
J: TRBJ2-6
size: many
D: NA
DNA: TGTGCCATCAGTGAGATTCGACGGATCTCTGGGGCCAACGTCCTGACTTTC
CDR3: CAISEIRRISGANVLTF

V: TRBV4-2
J: TRBJ2-1
size: many
D: NA
DNA: TGTGCCAGCTCAACCTTGAGCTCCTACAATGAGCAGTTCTTC
CDR3: CASSTLSSYNEQFF

V: TRBV3-1
J: TRBJ2-3
size: many
D: NA
DNA: TGTGCCAGCAGCCGCGAGTCGGGGCGGAATACGCAGTATTTT
CDR3: CASSRESGRNTQYF

V: TRBV29-1
J: TRBJ2-7
size: many
D: NA
DNA: TGCAGCGTTGATGCTGGGACTCCCTACGAGCAGTACTTC
CDR3: CSVDAGTPYEQYF

V: TRBV7-7
J: TRBJ2-1
size: many
D: TRBD2
DNA: TGTGCTAGCAGCTGGGACCAAACTAGCGGGGTGCAGTTCTTC
CDR3: CASSWDQTSGVQFF

V: TRBV4-1
J: TRBJ2-5
size: many
D: TRBD1
DNA: TGCGCCAGCAGCCAACCCCCGGGACAGGGTTTCACGACCCAGTACTTC
CDR3: CASSQPPGQGFTTQYF